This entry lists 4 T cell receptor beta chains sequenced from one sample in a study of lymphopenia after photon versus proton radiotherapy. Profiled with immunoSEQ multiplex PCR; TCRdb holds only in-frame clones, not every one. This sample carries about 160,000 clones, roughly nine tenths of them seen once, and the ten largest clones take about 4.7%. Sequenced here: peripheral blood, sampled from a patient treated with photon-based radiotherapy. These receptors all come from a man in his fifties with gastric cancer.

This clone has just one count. As DNA, the CDR3 is TGTGCCAGCAGCTTAAGCCGGCAGGGGCAAGAGACCCAGTACTTC. The encoded protein is CASSLSRQGQETQYF. The gene calls are TRBV7-9 and TRBJ2-5; TRBD1 is a possible D gene (6 bases). The germline V gene encodes CDR1 SEHNR and CDR2 FQNEAQ (reference sequence). V lost 2 bases and J 2 bases, leaving 12 bases between the germline ends. This CDR3 has 15 residues.

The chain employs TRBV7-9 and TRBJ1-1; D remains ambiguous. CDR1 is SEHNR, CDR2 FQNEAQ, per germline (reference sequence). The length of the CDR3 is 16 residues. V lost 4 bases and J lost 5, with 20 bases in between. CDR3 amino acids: CASSSPNRVPGTEAFF. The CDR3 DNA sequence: TGTGCCAGCAGCTCCCCGAACCGGGTCCCGGGGACTGAAGCTTTCTTT.

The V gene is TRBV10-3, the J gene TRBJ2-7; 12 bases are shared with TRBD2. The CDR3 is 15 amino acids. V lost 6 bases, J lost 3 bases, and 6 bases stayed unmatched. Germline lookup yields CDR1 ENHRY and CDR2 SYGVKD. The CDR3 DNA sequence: TGTGCCATCAGCCACCCGACTAGCGGGAGCTACGAGCAGTACTTC. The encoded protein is CAISHPTSGSYEQYF.

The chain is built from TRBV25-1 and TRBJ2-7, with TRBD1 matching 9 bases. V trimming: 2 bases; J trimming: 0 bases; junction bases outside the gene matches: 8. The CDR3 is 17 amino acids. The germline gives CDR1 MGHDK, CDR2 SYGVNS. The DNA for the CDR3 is TGTGCCAGCAGTGAACTCGGGACAGGGCCAAGCTCCTACGAGCAGTACTTC. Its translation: CASSELGTGPSSYEQYF.